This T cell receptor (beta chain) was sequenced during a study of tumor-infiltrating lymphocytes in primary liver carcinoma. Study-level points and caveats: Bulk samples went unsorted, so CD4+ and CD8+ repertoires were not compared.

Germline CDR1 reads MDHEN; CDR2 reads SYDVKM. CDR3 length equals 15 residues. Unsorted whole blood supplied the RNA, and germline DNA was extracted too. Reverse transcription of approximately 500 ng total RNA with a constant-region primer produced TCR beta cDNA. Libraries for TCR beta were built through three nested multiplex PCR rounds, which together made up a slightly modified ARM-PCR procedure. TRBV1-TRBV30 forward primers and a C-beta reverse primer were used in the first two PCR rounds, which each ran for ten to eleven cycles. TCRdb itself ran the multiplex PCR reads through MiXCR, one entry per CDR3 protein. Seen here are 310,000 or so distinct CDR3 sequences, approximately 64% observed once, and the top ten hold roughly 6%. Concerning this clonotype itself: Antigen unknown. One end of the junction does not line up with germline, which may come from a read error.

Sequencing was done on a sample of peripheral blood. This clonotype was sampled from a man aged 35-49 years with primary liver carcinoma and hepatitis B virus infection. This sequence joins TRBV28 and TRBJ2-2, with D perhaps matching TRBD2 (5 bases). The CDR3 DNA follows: TGTGCCAGCAGTTTATATGGTTTTGACACCGGGGAGCTGGTTTTT. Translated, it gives CASSLYGFDTGELVF. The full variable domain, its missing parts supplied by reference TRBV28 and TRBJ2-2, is DVKVTQSSRYLVKRTGEKVFLECVQDMDHENMFWYRQDPGLGLRLIYFSYDVKMKEKGDIPEGYSVSREKKERFSLILESASTNQTSMYLCASSLYGFDTGELVFGEGSRLTVL.